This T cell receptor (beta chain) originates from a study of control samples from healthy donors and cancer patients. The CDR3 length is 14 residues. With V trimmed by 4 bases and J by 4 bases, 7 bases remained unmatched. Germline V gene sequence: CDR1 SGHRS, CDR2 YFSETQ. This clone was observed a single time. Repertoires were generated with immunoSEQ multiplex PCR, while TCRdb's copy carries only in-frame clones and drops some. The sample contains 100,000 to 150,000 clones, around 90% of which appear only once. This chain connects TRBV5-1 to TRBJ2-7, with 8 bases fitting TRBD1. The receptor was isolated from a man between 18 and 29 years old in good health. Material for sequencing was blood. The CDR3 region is CASSLRQGRYEQYF. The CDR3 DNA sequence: TGCGCCAGCAGCCTACGACAGGGGAGATACGAGCAGTACTTC.